The entry below gives a single TCR beta chain sequence along with its context. Original data processing: Cell counts per sample came from amplifying reference gene primers. The protocol was immunoSEQ multiplex PCR, while the TCRdb copy is restricted to in-frame clones and leaves out a portion. V and J calls plus clone size are reproduced from that table; the DNA served to infer D and trimming. The repertoire holds 120,000 to 150,000 clones, with around 90% as singletons. CDR1 is LGHNA, CDR2 YSLEER, per germline. The germline V and J ends were trimmed by 2 bases and 0 bases, with 9 bases remaining between them. This CDR3 is 15 amino acids long. This sample stems from a study of blood T cell repertoires in COVID-19. In the study overall: Whether acute or convalescent, the COVID-19 samples came from the United States, Italy and Spain.

The V and J genes are TRBV4-3 and TRBJ2-3, with D maybe TRBD1 (5 bases). This TCR derives from an elderly woman with acute or convalescent COVID-19. The sequenced sample was peripheral blood. The CDR3 region is CASSQNRISTDTQYF. CDR3 nucleotides: TGCGCCAGCAGCCAAAACAGGATCAGCACAGATACGCAGTATTTT.